The 23 T cell receptor beta chains reported below all come from one sample, sequenced in a study of cytomegalovirus exposure and HLA in healthy donors (dated by TCRdb to about 2017). The receptor library was made with the immunoSEQ multiplex PCR assay. For the multiplex PCR, a mixture combining 60 forward primers for TCR Vbeta segments and 13 reverse primers for TCR Jbeta segments was used. TCRdb obtained this table from immuneACCESS and retained in-frame rearrangements with V and J assigned. These tables miss some clones; where compared with another copy, unresolved V genes account for less than half of the shortfall, and the remainder is unexplained. For this sample the table gives roughly 200,000 clones, of which roughly 85% were detected only once. 4.4% of the sample lies in the top ten. Sequencing was performed on PBMCs. These receptors all stem from a woman aged 25 to 39 in good health and CMV-seropositive.

The chain carries TRBV14 and TRBJ1-6; possibly TRBD1 for D (6 bases). Between the trimmed V and J ends, which lost 0 bases and 5 bases, there was a span of 8 bases. Germline V lookup: CDR1 SGHDN, CDR2 FVKESK. The CDR3 sequence is 15 residues long. CDR3: CASSQDRDNNSPLHF. Here the CDR3 DNA reads TGTGCCAGCAGCCAAGACAGGGACAATAATTCACCCCTCCACTTT.

The V call is TRBV29-1, the J call TRBJ1-5; 7 positions match TRBD1. The CDR3 covers 13 residues. The germline gives CDR1 SQVTM, CDR2 ANQGSEA. V shed 4 bases, J shed 1 base, and the junction held 1 base outside the gene matches. CDR3 coding DNA: TGCAGCGTTGCAGGGGGAAGCAATCAGCCCCAGCATTTT. This sequence encodes CSVAGGSNQPQHF.

The genes are TRBV11-2 and TRBJ1-1; 8 nucleotides agree with TRBD1. V lost 1 base and J lost 5; bases outside the gene matches: 3. Germline CDR1 SGHAT, CDR2 FQNNGV. The CDR3 runs to 14 residues. The CDR3 reads CASSLAQGETEAFF. CDR3 bases: TGTGCCAGCAGCTTAGCACAGGGGGAAACTGAAGCTTTCTTT.

This chain joins TRBV2 and TRBJ2-5; 7 positions agree with TRBD1. Germline-derived CDR1 and CDR2 are SNHLY and FYNNEI. The CDR3 totals 12 residues. Unmatched junction bases numbered 11, after V lost 8 bases and J lost 11 bases. The CDR3 reads CASSQGPQSQYF. The DNA of the CDR3 is TGTGCCAGCTCACAGGGGCCCCAAAGTCAGTACTTC. Full variable domain (outside the CDR3, taken from reference TRBV2 and TRBJ2-5): EPEVTQTPSHQVTQMGQEVILRCVPISNHLYFYWYRQILGQKVEFLVSFYNNEISEKSEIFDDQFSVERPDGSNFTLKIRSTKLEDSAMYFCASSQGPQSQYFGPGTRLLVL.

CDR3 region: CASSRTVNSGANVLTF. As DNA, the CDR3 is TGTGCCAGCAGCCGCACTGTGAACTCTGGGGCCAACGTCCTGACTTTC. The chain recombines TRBV9 with TRBJ2-6, with D unclear. CDR1 is SGDLS and CDR2 is YYNGEE in the germline V gene. There are 16 residues in the CDR3. V lost 4 bases and J 0 bases, leaving 11 bases between the germline ends. Combining the CDR3 with reference TRBV9 and TRBJ2-6 gives the whole variable domain DSGVTQTPKHLITATGQRVTLRCSPRSGDLSVYWYQQSLDQGLQFLIQYYNGEERAKGNILERFSAQQFPDLHSELNLSSLELGDSALYFCASSRTVNSGANVLTFGAGSRLTVL.

This clone has only one observation. This chain joins TRBV7-9 and TRBJ1-1; TRBD1 matches 11 bases. Germline CDR1 is SEHNR and CDR2 is FQNEAQ (reference sequence). This CDR3 contains 15 residues. Germline trimming cut 3 bases from V and 6 bases from J; bases unmatched to any gene: 6. The CDR3 region has the DNA TGTGCCAGCAGCTTTTACGGACAGGGGGCATCTGAAGCTTTCTTT. Encoded protein: CASSFYGQGASEAFF.

V is TRBV29-1 and J is TRBJ2-3; 7 bases align to TRBD1. V lost 4 bases to trimming and J lost 2 bases; unmatched junction nucleotides: 3. The germline CDR1 and CDR2 sequences are SQVTM and ANQGSEA. The length of the CDR3 is 13 residues. Here the CDR3 reads CSVGGTVTDTQYF. As DNA, the CDR3 is TGCAGCGTTGGGGGGACAGTCACAGATACGCAGTATTTT.

This chain joins TRBV2 and TRBJ1-1, with unresolved D. Trimming removed 6 bases at V and 9 bases at J, with 20 bases between. This CDR3 region has 14 residues. The germline CDR1 and CDR2 sequences are SNHLY and FYNNEI. The CDR3 sequence is CASSERGGESQAFF. In nucleotides, the CDR3 is TGTGCCAGCAGCGAAAGAGGCGGCGAATCCCAAGCTTTCTTT.

The rearrangement links TRBV5-4 to TRBJ2-7, with 8 bases lining up with TRBD2. CDR3 length: 15 residues. Germline V gene sequence: CDR1 SGHNT, CDR2 YYREEE (reference sequence). J was trimmed by 3 bases and V by 1 base; bases with no gene match: 6. DNA for the CDR3: TGTGCCAGCAGCTTGACTAGCGGTAGATTCTACGAGCAGTACTTC. Translating it yields CASSLTSGRFYEQYF. Supplemented by reference TRBV5-4 and TRBJ2-7, the full variable domain reads ETGVTQSPTHLIKTRGQQVTLRCSSQSGHNTVSWYQQALGQGPQFIFQYYREEENGRGNFPPRFSGLQFPNYSSELNVNALELDDSALYLCASSLTSGRFYEQYFGPGTRLTVT.

This chain connects TRBV2 to TRBJ2-2; 9 bases fit TRBD2. With 4 bases clipped from V and 2 bases from J, the junction kept 17 bases outside the gene matches. Germline loops: CDR1 SNHLY, CDR2 FYNNEI. The CDR3 has 20 residues. CDR3 in DNA: TGTGCCAGCAGTGTTCCTATGACGGAAGGCGGGGGGGACAACACCGGGGAGCTGTTTTTT. This sequence encodes CASSVPMTEGGGDNTGELFF. Using reference TRBV2 and TRBJ2-2 for the parts outside the CDR3, the full variable domain is EPEVTQTPSHQVTQMGQEVILRCVPISNHLYFYWYRQILGQKVEFLVSFYNNEISEKSEIFDDQFSVERPDGSNFTLKIRSTKLEDSAMYFCASSVPMTEGGGDNTGELFFGEGSRLTVL.

CDR3 residues: CASSLFNPRETQYF. Here the CDR3 DNA reads TGTGCCAGCAGCTTATTTAACCCTAGAGAGACCCAGTACTTC. The chain links TRBV7-2 to TRBJ2-5; no clear D gene. The germline V gene has CDR1 SGHTA and CDR2 FQGNSA. The CDR3 sequence is 14 residues long. V shed 2 bases and J shed 4 bases, with 11 bases lying between them.

The genes are TRBV7-8 and TRBJ1-4; unclear D gene. The germline CDR1 and CDR2 sequences are SGHVS and FQNEAQ. With 5 bases removed from V and 8 bases from J, the gap between germline ends came to 18 bases. CDR3 length: 15 residues. The CDR3 sequence is CASSAGAGGGEKLFF. The CDR3 region has the DNA TGTGCCAGCAGCGCCGGCGCGGGTGGAGGCGAAAAACTGTTTTTT.

This rearrangement joins TRBV5-6 to TRBJ2-3, with D possibly being TRBD1 (6 bases). Germline V gene lookup returns CDR1 SGHDT and CDR2 YYEEEE. This CDR3 spans 15 amino acids. V was shortened by 1 base and J by 8 bases, with 17 bases between the two germline ends. The CDR3 reads CASSLTGPGGITQYF. The CDR3 bases are TGTGCCAGCAGCTTGACAGGGCCTGGGGGAATTACGCAGTATTTT.

The chain carries TRBV6-5 and TRBJ2-7; the D is unclear. This CDR3 has 13 amino acids. Trimming left V 6 bases short and J 0 bases short, with 9 bases between. Germline V gene sequence: CDR1 MNHEY, CDR2 SVGAGI. The CDR3, as DNA: TGTGCCAGCAGCCAGCAGGTCTCCTACGAGCAGTACTTC. Translation: CASSQQVSYEQYF.

The CDR3 coding sequence is TGTGCCAGCAGTGAAGTGATCTTACAATCTAACTATGGCTACACCTTC. It is translated as CASSEVILQSNYGYTF. V gene TRBV6-1 combines with J gene TRBJ1-2; D gene unclear. CDR1 MNHNS and CDR2 SASEGT come from the germline V gene. Trimming stripped 1 base from V and 0 bases from J, with 12 bases between. There are 16 residues in the CDR3.

Remarks on this clone: One end of the junction fails to match germline, which may point to a read error. This rearrangement joins TRBV7-9 to TRBJ2-7; D uncertain. The CDR3 loop spans 11 amino acids. Germline V gene lookup returns CDR1 SEHNR and CDR2 FQNEAQ (reference sequence). The CDR3 spells CSSSSSYEQYF. The CDR3 DNA follows: TGTTCCAGCAGCTCGAGTTACGAGCAGTACTTC.

The rearrangement uses TRBV7-2 and TRBJ1-3; a weak D match, TRBD1 (5 bases). Trimming took off 6 bases at V and 2 bases at J, with 11 bases between the two ends. This CDR3 has 14 residues. Germline V lookup: CDR1 SGHTA, CDR2 FQGNSA. The DNA of the CDR3 is TGTGCCAGCAGATCCGGGACTACTGGAAACACCATATATTTT. Translated, it gives CASRSGTTGNTIYF.

The chain uses TRBV6-5 and TRBJ2-2; the D is unclear. V was trimmed by 2 bases and J by 1 base, leaving 5 bases between them. This CDR3 spans 14 amino acids. Germline V lookup: CDR1 MNHEY, CDR2 SVGAGI. CDR3 sequence: CASSYEVNTGELFF. CDR3 in DNA: TGTGCCAGCAGTTACGAGGTGAACACCGGGGAGCTGTTTTTT.

The chain couples TRBV10-3 to TRBJ2-1; 9 bases map to TRBD1. The CDR3 has 14 residues. CDR1 is ENHRY and CDR2 is SYGVKD in the germline V gene. Unmatched junction bases numbered 3, after V lost 6 bases and J lost 3 bases. CDR3 bases: TGTGCCATCAGGGGGGACAGGGACTACAATGAGCAGTTCTTC. It translates to CAIRGDRDYNEQFF.

J is TRBJ1-1 and V is TRBV7-2; 7 positions match TRBD1. This CDR3 contains 13 residues. V lost 6 bases to trimming and J lost 6 bases; unmatched junction nucleotides: 7. Germline CDR1 SGHTA, CDR2 FQGNSA. CDR3 nucleotides: TGTGCCAGCAGTTCTACAGGGGTTGCTGAAGCTTTCTTT. It codes for CASSSTGVAEAFF.

In this sample, this clone turned up a few times. The J gene is TRBJ1-1, the V gene TRBV5-4; maybe TRBD1 (6 bases). This CDR3 region has 16 residues. The V gene's germline CDR1 is SGHNT and CDR2 YYREEE (reference sequence). Deletions cut 4 bases from V and 0 bases from J, with 16 bases between. CDR3 amino acids: CASSHPQGPMNTEAFF. CDR3 bases: TGTGCCAGCAGCCATCCACAGGGACCAATGAACACTGAAGCTTTCTTT.

This chain links TRBV13 with TRBJ2-3; 8 positions agree with TRBD2. This CDR3 contains 15 residues. Germline V lookup: CDR1 PRHDT, CDR2 FYEKMQ (reference sequence). The ends lost 7 bases at V and 4 bases at J; junction bases unmatched: 10. CDR3 coding DNA: TGTGCCAGCACCAGACACGGGGGGGTGGCAGATACGCAGTATTTT. This encodes CASTRHGGVADTQYF.

The CDR3 here is CSAGAGSDTEAFF. The CDR3 nucleotides are TGCAGCGCAGGCGCAGGGTCGGACACTGAAGCTTTCTTT. This chain connects TRBV29-1 to TRBJ1-1; D is perhaps TRBD1 (5 bases). The length of the CDR3 is 13 residues. V lost 7 bases to trimming and J lost 3 bases, with 15 bases between them. The V gene's germline CDR1 is SQVTM and CDR2 ANQGSEA.